This TCR beta chain originates from a study of T cell responses to AZD1222 COVID-19 vaccine listed by TCRdb under 2021. Turning to the overall study: AZD1222 recipients with second doses at about 4 weeks or about 12 weeks were pooled, because spike-specific TCR depth and breadth did not differ between schedules. Enrollment into the trials was organized by age into subgroups of 18-55, 56-69 and 70-plus years, and those subgroups contained approximately 150, 30 and 60 TCR-sequenced participants, respectively. A total of 240 or so trial participants underwent TCR sequencing, of whom around 210 had received two doses of AZD1222 and 26 had received two doses of the MenACWY control vaccine.

The research as a whole found: Most participants were white British and females outnumbered males, and the authors suggested that clonal diversity may have been underestimated. Conclusions about previously exposed vaccinees were limited because only a handful of AZD1222 recipients were SARS-CoV-2 seropositive at baseline. Because no day 14 peak-response samples were available, the repertoires could be characterized only after the peak T cell response. The 56-69-year group was small, and its depth increase did not reach significance, likely because of low power. Reportedly, almost half of the unique spike-specific TCRs recognized epitopes lying outside the regions that are mutated in the B.1.351 and B.1.1.7 variants. The whole spike protein was spanned by vaccine-associated CD4 TCRs, and dominant responses were seen in regions 160-218 and 743-854. A significant rise in spike-specific TCR breadth and depth was observed after two AZD1222 doses relative to day 0 and relative to MenACWY recipients.

Explained via the paper, the time point label denotes: baseline before first vaccination. The vaccinee samples were drawn from two UK trials, COV001 and COV002, one of which was a single-blind randomized controlled phase 2/3 trial testing AZD1222 (ChAdOx1 nCoV-19) in healthy adults. For TCRbeta chain sequencing, PBMC samples were collected from trial participants at day 0 and at day 28 after the second dose. The cysteine opens and the phenylalanine closes a CDR3 of 13 amino acids. Only the CDR3 region is kept as DNA, spanning 39 bases read in frame from base 1. Deletion took 2 bases off V and 4 bases off J, with a span of 9 bases between the germline ends. Looking up the germline V gene yields CDR1 KGHSH and CDR2 LQKENI. The CDR3 regions of human TCRbeta chains were analyzed by immunosequencing. The authors processed their data as follows. Repertoire TCRs were checked for matches against a reference library of SARS-CoV-2-specific TCRs that had been generated using the MIRA antigen-specificity platform. Breadth was defined as the fraction of unique TCRs that were SARS-CoV-2-associated. Depth was defined as the fraction of total T cells that were SARS-CoV-2-associated. Using the MIRA data, every spike-specific TCR was mapped to the spike region that the TCR reacted to and assigned to either a CD4 or a CD8 class. Log10-transformed breadth and depth values were compared by one-way ANOVA with Sidak's multiple comparisons tests. In its TCRdb copy, this immuneACCESS table keeps in-frame sequences only and misses some clones. Where compared with another copy, unresolved V genes explain less than half of these, and the others have no known cause. D and trimming were read from the DNA, whereas the V and J calls and clone size are those reported in that table. The sample table shows around 96,000 clones, and approximately 90% are seen once. In total, the top ten clones hold less than 3.5% of the sample.

A single count supports this clone. Its specific antigen is unknown. There are no base qualities to consult, and no much larger clone falls within one base. Material: peripheral blood, obtained on day 0 of AZD1222 vaccination. The chain joins TRBV18 to TRBJ2-7; the D gene remains uncertain. The receptor's source is an adult in good health. The CDR3 in this case is CASSPTVGYEQYF. The nucleotides are TGTGCCAGCTCACCAACCGTGGGTTACGAGCAGTACTTC.